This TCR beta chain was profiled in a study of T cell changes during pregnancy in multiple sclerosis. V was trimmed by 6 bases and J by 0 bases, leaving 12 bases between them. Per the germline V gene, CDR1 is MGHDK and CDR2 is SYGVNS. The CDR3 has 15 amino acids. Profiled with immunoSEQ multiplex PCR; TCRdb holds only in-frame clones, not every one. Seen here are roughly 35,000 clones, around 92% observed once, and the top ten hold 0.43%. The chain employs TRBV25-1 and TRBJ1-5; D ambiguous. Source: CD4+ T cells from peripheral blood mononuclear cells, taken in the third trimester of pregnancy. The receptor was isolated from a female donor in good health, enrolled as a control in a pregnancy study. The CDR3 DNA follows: TGTGCCAGCAGCCCAGGAGGGCTTAGCAATCAGCCCCAGCATTTT. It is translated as CASSPGGLSNQPQHF.